This T cell receptor (beta chain) was observed in a study of T cells after yellow fever vaccination. Study-wide context: Any fraction with a low cell number was prepared using SMART-Seq v4 Ultra Low Input. Study observations and caveats: Though it reached lower strength, the secondary response hit its peak faster, day 5 versus 15. At under 98% for CD4 and 88% for CD8, most primary-vaccination clones showed up again after the booster.

Losses at the gene ends were 0 bases for V and 5 bases for J; bases not matched to a gene: 4. CDR3 length: 15 amino acids. This clonotype was detected a few times. Its antigen remains unidentified. In making TCR cDNA, 5'RACE template switching added a universal primer site and UMIs to it. MiXCR, run by TCRdb on the 5' RACE reads, gives a single entry per CDR3 protein. The top ten clones hold over 15% of a sample with 300,000 to 400,000 distinct CDR3 sequences, roughly 9.4% of them seen once. The chain employs TRBV12-3 or TRBV12-4 and TRBJ2-7; TRBD2 agrees at 10 bases. The TCR was taken from a young man who received the YFV17D yellow fever vaccine. Here the sequenced sample was PBMCs, taken on the day of the first yellow fever vaccination. The CDR3 sequence is CASSLASGGPHEQYF. The CDR3 bases are TGTGCCAGCAGTTTAGCTAGCGGGGGGCCCCACGAGCAGTACTTC.